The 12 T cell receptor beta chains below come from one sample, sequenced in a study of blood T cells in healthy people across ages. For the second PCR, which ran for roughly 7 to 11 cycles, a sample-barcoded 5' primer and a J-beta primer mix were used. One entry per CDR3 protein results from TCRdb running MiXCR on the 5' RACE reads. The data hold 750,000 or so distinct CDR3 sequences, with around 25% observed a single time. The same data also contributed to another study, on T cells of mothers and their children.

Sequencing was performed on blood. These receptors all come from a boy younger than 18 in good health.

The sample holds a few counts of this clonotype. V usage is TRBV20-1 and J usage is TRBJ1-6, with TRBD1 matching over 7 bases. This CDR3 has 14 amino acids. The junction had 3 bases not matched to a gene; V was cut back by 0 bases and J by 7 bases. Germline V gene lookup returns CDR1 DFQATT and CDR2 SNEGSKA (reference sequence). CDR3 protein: CSAREDRENSPLHF. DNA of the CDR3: TGCAGTGCTAGAGAAGACAGGGAGAATTCACCCCTCCACTTT.

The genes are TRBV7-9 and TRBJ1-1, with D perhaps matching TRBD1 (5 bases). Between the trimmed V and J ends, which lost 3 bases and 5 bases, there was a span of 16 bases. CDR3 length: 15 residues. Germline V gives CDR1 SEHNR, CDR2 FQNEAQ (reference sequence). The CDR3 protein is CASSLSREEGTEAFF. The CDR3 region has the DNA TGTGCCAGCAGCTTGTCCAGGGAAGAGGGGACTGAAGCTTTCTTT.

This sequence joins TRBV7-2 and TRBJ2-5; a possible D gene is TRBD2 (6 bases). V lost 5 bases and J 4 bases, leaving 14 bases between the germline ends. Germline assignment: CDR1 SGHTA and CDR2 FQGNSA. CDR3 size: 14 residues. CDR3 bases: TGTGCCAGCAGCCCGGGACTCTATACAGAGACCCAGTACTTC. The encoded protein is CASSPGLYTETQYF.

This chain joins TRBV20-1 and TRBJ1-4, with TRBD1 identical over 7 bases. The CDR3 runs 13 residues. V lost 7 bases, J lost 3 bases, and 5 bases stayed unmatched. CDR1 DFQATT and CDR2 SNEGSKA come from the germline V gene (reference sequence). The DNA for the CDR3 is TGCAGTGTTCAAACAGGGGCTAATGAAAAACTGTTTTTT. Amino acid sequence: CSVQTGANEKLFF.

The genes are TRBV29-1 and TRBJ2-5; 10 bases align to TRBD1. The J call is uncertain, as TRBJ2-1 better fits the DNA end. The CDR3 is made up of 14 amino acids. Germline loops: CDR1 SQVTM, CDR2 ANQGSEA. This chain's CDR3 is CSAWTGGIGNEQFF. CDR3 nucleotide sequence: TGCAGCGCCTGGACAGGGGGTATTGGCAATGAGCAGTTCTTC.

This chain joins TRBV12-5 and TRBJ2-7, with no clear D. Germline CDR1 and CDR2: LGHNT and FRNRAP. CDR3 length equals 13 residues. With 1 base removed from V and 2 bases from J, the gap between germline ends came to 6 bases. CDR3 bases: TGTGCTAGTGGTTTGGCTACACCCTACGAGCAGTACTTC. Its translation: CASGLATPYEQYF.

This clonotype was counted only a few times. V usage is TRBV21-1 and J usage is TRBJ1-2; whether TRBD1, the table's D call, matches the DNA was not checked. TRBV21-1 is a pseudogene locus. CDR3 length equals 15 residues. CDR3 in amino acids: CASSHAVGGSYGYTF. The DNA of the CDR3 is TGTGCCAGCAGCCACGCCGTAGGGGGGAGCTATGGCTACACCTTC.

As DNA, the CDR3 is TGCAGCGTTGCCCAGATAGTGGCAGATACGCAGTATTTT. Translated, it gives CSVAQIVADTQYF. This chain links TRBV29-1 with TRBJ2-3; D unresolved. Per germline, CDR1 SQVTM and CDR2 ANQGSEA. The CDR3 length is 13 residues. The V end lost 4 bases, the J end lost 4 bases, and 12 bases lay between the germline ends.

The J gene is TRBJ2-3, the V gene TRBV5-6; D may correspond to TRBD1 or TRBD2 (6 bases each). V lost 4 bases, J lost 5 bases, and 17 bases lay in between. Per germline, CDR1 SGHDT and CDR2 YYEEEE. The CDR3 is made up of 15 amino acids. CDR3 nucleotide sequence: TGTGCCAGCAGCACCGTTGGGGGGCGCGGAGATACGCAGTATTTT. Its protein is CASSTVGGRGDTQYF.

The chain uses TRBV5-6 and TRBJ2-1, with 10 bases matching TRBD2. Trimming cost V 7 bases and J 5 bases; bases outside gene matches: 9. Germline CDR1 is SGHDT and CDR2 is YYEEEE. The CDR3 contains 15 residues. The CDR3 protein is CASLPPSGRDNEQFF. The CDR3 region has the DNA TGTGCCAGCCTGCCCCCCAGCGGGAGGGACAATGAGCAGTTCTTC.

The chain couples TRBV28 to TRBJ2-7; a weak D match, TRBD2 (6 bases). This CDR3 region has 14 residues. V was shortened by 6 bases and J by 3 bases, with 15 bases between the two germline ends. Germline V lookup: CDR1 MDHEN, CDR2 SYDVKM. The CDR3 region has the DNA TGTGCCAGCAGCCTCCCTGGGACTTACTACGAGCAGTACTTC. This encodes CASSLPGTYYEQYF.

In DNA, the CDR3 is TGTGCCAGCAGCCCCAGCCGGGTGACTGGAAACACCATATATTTT. It codes for CASSPSRVTGNTIYF. The chain joins TRBV7-2 to TRBJ1-3; D call uncertain. Deletions cut 5 bases from V and 2 bases from J, with 13 bases between. Per germline, CDR1 SGHTA and CDR2 FQGNSA. The CDR3 loop spans 15 amino acids.